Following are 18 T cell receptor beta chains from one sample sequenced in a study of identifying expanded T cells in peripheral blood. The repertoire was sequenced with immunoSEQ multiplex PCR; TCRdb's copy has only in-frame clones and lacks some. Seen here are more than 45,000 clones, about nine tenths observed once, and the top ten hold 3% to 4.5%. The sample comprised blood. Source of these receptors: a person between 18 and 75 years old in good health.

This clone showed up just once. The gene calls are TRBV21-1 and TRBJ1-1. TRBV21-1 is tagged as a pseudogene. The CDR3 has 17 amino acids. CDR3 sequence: CASSNERGRETNTEAFF. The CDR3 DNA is TGTGCCAGCAGCAATGAGAGGGGGAGGGAGACCAACACTGAAGCTTTCTTT.

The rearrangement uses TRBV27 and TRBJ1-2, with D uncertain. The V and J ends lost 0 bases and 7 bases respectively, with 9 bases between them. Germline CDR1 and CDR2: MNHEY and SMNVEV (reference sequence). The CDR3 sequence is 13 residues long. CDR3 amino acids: CASSLSGGTGYTF. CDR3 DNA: TGTGCCAGCAGTTTATCGGGCGGCACTGGCTACACCTTC.

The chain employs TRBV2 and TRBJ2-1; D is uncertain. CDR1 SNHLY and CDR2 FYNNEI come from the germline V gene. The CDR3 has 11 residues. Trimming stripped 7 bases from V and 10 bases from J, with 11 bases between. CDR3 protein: CASMQALEQFF. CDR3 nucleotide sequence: TGTGCCAGCATGCAGGCCCTGGAGCAGTTCTTC.

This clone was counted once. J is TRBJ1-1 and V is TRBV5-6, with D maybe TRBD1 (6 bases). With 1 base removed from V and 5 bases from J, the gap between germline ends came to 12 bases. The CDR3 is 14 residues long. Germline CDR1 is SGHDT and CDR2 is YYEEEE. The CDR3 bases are TGTGCCAGCAGCTTGACGGGGGGCAGGACTGAAGCTTTCTTT. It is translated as CASSLTGGRTEAFF.

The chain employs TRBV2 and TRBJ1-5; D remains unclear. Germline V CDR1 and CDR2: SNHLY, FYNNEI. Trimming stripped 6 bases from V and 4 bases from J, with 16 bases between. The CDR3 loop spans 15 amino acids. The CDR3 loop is CASSPQEQINQPQHF. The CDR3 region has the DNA TGTGCCAGCAGCCCCCAAGAACAGATTAATCAGCCCCAGCATTTT. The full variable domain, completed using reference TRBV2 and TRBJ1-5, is EPEVTQTPSHQVTQMGQEVILRCVPISNHLYFYWYRQILGQKVEFLVSFYNNEISEKSEIFDDQFSVERPDGSNFTLKIRSTKLEDSAMYFCASSPQEQINQPQHFGDGTRLSIL.

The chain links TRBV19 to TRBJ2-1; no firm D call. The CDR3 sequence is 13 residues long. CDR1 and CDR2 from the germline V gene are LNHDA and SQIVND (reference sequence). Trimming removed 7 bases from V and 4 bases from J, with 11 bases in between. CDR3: CASNMGVYNEQFF. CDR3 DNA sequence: TGTGCCAGTAATATGGGCGTATACAATGAGCAGTTCTTC.

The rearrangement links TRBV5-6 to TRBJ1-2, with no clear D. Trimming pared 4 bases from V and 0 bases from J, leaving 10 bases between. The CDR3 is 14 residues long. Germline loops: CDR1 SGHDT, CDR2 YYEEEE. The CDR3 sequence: CASSQGMSNYGYTF. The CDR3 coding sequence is TGTGCCAGCAGCCAAGGGATGTCTAACTATGGCTACACCTTC. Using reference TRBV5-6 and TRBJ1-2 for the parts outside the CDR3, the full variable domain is DAGVTQSPTHLIKTRGQQVTLRCSPKSGHDTVSWYQQALGQGPQFIFQYYEEEERQRGNFPDRFSGHQFPNYSSELNVNALLLGDSALYLCASSQGMSNYGYTFGSGTRLTVV.

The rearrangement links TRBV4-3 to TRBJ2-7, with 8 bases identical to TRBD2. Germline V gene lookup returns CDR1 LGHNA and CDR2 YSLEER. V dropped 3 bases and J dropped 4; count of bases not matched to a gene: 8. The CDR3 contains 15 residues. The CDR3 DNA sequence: TGCGCCAGCAGCCAGTTAACTAGCGGTCAATACGAGCAGTACTTC. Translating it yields CASSQLTSGQYEQYF.

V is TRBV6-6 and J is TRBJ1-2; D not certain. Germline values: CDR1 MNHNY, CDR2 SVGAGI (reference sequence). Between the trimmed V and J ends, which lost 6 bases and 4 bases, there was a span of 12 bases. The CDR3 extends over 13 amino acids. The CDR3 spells CASSPDGLYGYTF. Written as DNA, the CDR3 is TGTGCCAGCAGCCCGGACGGACTCTATGGCTACACCTTC.

CDR3 protein: CASSLGGSEAYTQYF. The CDR3 DNA follows: TGTGCCAGCAGCTTAGGGGGGTCCGAGGCATATACGCAGTATTTT. V gene TRBV11-2 combines with J gene TRBJ2-3, with D possibly called TRBD1 or TRBD2 (5 bases each). V shed 1 base and J shed 7 bases, with 15 bases lying between them. Germline V gives CDR1 SGHAT, CDR2 FQNNGV. The CDR3 contains 15 residues.

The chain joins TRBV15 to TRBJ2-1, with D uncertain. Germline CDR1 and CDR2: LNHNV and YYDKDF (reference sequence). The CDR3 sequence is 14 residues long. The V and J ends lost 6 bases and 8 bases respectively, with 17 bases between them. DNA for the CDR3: TGTGCCACCAGTTCCCTAGGGCTAAGCGATGAGCAGTTCTTC. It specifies CATSSLGLSDEQFF. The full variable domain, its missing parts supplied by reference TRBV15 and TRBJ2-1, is DAMVIQNPRYQVTQFGKPVTLSCSQTLNHNVMYWYQQKSSQAPKLLFHYYDKDFNNEADTPDNFQSRRPNTSFCFLDIRSPGLGDTAMYLCATSSLGLSDEQFFGPGTRLTVL.

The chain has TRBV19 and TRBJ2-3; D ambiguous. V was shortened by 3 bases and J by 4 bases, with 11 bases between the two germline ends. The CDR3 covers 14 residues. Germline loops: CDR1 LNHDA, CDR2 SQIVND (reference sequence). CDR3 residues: CASSISSAADTQYF. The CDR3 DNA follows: TGTGCCAGTAGTATTTCGTCGGCGGCAGATACGCAGTATTTT. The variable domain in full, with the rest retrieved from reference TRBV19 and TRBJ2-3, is DGGITQSPKYLFRKEGQNVTLSCEQNLNHDAMYWYRQDPGQGLRLIYYSQIVNDFQKGDIAEGYSVSREKKESFPLTVTSAQKNPTAFYLCASSISSAADTQYFGPGTRLTVL.

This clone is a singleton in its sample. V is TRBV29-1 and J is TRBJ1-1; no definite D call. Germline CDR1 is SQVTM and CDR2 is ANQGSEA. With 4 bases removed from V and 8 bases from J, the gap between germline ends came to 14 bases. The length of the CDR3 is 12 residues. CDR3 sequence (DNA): TGCAGCGTTGTCCCCGCCGGTCGCGAAGCTTTCTTT. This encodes CSVVPAGREAFF.

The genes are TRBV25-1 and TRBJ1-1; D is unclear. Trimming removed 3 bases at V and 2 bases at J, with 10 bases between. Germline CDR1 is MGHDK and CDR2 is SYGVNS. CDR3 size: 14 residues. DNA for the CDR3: TGTGCCAGCAGTGAGGAGGGCGGAAACACTGAAGCTTTCTTT. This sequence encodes CASSEEGGNTEAFF.

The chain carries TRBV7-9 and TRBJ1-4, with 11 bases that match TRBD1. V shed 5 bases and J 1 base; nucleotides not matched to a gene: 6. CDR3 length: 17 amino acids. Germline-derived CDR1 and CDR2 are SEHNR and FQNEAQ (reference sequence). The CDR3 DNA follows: TGTGCCAGCAGCAACGGGGACAGGGGGTTAACTAATGAAAAACTGTTTTTT. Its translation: CASSNGDRGLTNEKLFF.

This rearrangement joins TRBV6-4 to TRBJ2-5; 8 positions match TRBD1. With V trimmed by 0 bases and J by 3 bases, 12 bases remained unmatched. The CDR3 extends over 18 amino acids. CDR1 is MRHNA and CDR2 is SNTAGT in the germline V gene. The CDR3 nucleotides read TGTGCCAGCAGTGACTCGGGGAGCGCAGGGGGCCCTAAAGAGACCCAGTACTTC. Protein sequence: CASSDSGSAGGPKETQYF.

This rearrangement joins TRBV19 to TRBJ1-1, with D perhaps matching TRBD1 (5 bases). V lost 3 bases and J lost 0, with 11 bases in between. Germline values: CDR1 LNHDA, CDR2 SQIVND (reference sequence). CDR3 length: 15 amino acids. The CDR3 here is CASSIGGEMNTEAFF. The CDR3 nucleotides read TGTGCCAGTAGTATCGGGGGAGAAATGAACACTGAAGCTTTCTTT.

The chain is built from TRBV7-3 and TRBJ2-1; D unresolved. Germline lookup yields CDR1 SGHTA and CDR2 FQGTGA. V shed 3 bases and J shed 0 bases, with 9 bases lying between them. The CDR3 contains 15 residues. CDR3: CASSLSENSYNEQFF. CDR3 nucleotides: TGTGCCAGCAGCTTGTCTGAAAACTCCTACAATGAGCAGTTCTTC.